These 15 T cell receptor beta chains originate from one sample sequenced in a study of blood T cells in healthy people across ages. Combining a sample-barcoded 5' primer with a J-beta primer mix, a second PCR ran for about 6 to 12 cycles. MiXCR, run by TCRdb on the 5' RACE reads, gives a single entry per CDR3 protein. The sample shows about 700,000 distinct CDR3 sequences, approximately 29% of them seen only once. Specimen: blood. Receptor source: a woman aged 80 or over in good health.

The chain links TRBV7-2 to TRBJ2-5; D is unclear. Germline values: CDR1 SGHTA, CDR2 FQGNSA. This CDR3 is built from 13 residues. V dropped 1 base and J dropped 13 bases, with 16 bases sitting between them. In DNA, the CDR3 is TGTGCCAGCAGCTTAGGTAACGAGTACGAGCGGTACTTC. It is translated as CASSLGNEYERYF.

This clonotype was detected ten times or more. The chain carries TRBV5-1 and TRBJ2-3; 9 bases fit TRBD2. Trimming cost V 4 bases and J 3 bases; bases outside gene matches: 6. Germline CDR1 reads SGHRS; CDR2 reads YFSETQ. This CDR3 is 15 amino acids long. The CDR3, as DNA: TGCGCCAGCAGCCTTGGCGGGGGGGAAACAGATACGCAGTATTTT. It translates to CASSLGGGETDTQYF.

Worth noting for this clonotype: A much bigger clone sits one base away, suggesting this may be a read error. This sequence joins TRBV4-1 and TRBJ2-1, with D tentatively TRBD1 (7 bases). CDR1 and CDR2 (germline): MGHRA, YSYEKL. V shed 4 bases and J shed 6 bases, with 16 bases lying between them. CDR3 length: 15 amino acids. CDR3 in DNA: TGCGCCAGCAGCCGTGGACAGGCGGGGTGCAATGAGCAGTTCTTC. Translated: CASSRGQAGCNEQFF.

Remarks on this clonotype: It may be a read error: a sequence one base away is much more abundant. CDR3 sequence: CASSTRTSNQQAQYF. The CDR3 DNA reads TGTGCCAGCAGTACCCGGACTAGCAATCAACAGGCCCAGTACTTC. The chain uses TRBV27 and TRBJ2-5; 8 bases map to TRBD2. The germline CDR1 and CDR2 sequences are MNHEY and SMNVEV (reference sequence). The CDR3 totals 15 residues. Unmatched junction bases numbered 14, after V lost 5 bases and J lost 9 bases.

This clonotype has just one count. The chain carries TRBV20-1 and TRBJ2-4; D not resolved. V was cut by 1 base and J by 13 bases, with 20 bases left in between. Per germline, CDR1 DFQATT and CDR2 SNEGSKA (reference sequence). This CDR3 has 14 residues. In DNA, the CDR3 is TGCAGTGCTAGAGGGGAAGGGTACGCCTACGGGCAGTACTTC. Translated: CSARGEGYAYGQYF.

This clonotype was picked up many times. This chain connects TRBV9 to TRBJ2-1; D is unclear. The CDR3 is 16 amino acids. The V and J ends lost 0 bases and 4 bases respectively, with 14 bases between them. CDR1 SGDLS and CDR2 YYNGEE come from the germline V gene. Here the CDR3 DNA reads TGTGCCAGCAGCGTAGGATGGTGGGGTAGGTACAATGAGCAGTTCTTC. Protein: CASSVGWWGRYNEQFF.

This clonotype came up many times. V and J are TRBV20-1 and TRBJ1-1; D remains unclear. There are 12 residues in the CDR3. V was trimmed by 5 bases and J by 10 bases, leaving 17 bases between them. Germline V gene lookup returns CDR1 DFQATT and CDR2 SNEGSKA (reference sequence). Here the CDR3 reads CSAPSLPKGAFF. The CDR3 DNA reads as TGCAGTGCTCCCAGCTTACCTAAGGGAGCTTTCTTT.

This clonotype was counted between two and nine times. V is TRBV6-5 and J is TRBJ1-1; D is ambiguous. The V gene lost 6 bases and the J gene lost 1 base, with 12 bases spanning the gap. The length of the CDR3 is 14 residues. Per germline, CDR1 MNHEY and CDR2 SVGAGI. CDR3 in amino acids: CASSPGSGNTEAFF. In nucleotides, the CDR3 is TGTGCCAGCAGCCCTGGCTCGGGGAACACTGAAGCTTTCTTT.

Many counts were recorded for this clonotype. The chain employs TRBV9 and TRBJ1-6; D possibly corresponds to TRBD1 (5 bases). Trimming took 1 base from V and 7 from J, leaving 12 bases between them. Looked up from germline, CDR1 is SGDLS and CDR2 is YYNGEE. The CDR3 covers 15 residues. CDR3 bases: TGTGCCAGCAGCGTAAAGTGGGGCTGGAATTCACCCCTCCACTTT. Protein product: CASSVKWGWNSPLHF.

This clonotype was recorded many times. The chain uses TRBV6-5 and TRBJ2-1; 7 nucleotides agree with TRBD2. The trim removed 2 bases at V and 4 bases at J, leaving 11 bases unmatched. This CDR3 region has 17 residues. Germline values: CDR1 MNHEY, CDR2 SVGAGI. This CDR3 reads CASSYAPLAGAYNEQFF. The CDR3 nucleotides are TGTGCCAGCAGTTACGCACCTTTGGCGGGAGCTTACAATGAGCAGTTCTTC.

This clonotype was observed once. It may be a read error: a sequence one base away is much more abundant. This chain joins TRBV20-1 and TRBJ2-5; tentatively, D is TRBD2 (5 bases). There are 15 residues in the CDR3. The germline gives CDR1 DFQATT, CDR2 SNEGSKA (reference sequence). The germline V and J ends were trimmed by 1 base and 11 bases, with 23 bases remaining between them. CDR3 amino acids: CSARVGSPSYNEQYF. DNA for the CDR3: TGCAGTGCTAGAGTGGGGAGCCCCTCCTACAATGAGCAGTACTTC.

This clonotype was observed a handful of times. A much larger clonotype is one base distant, so this may be a read error. V and J are TRBV6-2 or TRBV6-3 and TRBJ2-5; 12 bases are a match to TRBD1. Germline assignment: CDR1 MNHEY and CDR2 SVGEGT. Losses at the gene ends were 6 bases for V and 11 bases for J; bases not matched to a gene: 16. The CDR3 has 16 amino acids. CDR3: CASRHSMGQGADEQYF. In DNA, the CDR3 is TGTGCCAGCAGACACAGTATGGGACAGGGGGCGGATGAGCAGTACTTC.

This clonotype was found many times. The chain recombines TRBV7-2 with TRBJ1-1; weak D call: TRBD1 (6 bases). Germline V gene data show CDR1 as SGHTA and CDR2 as FQGNSA. V was cut by 2 bases and J by 4 bases, with 14 bases left in between. This CDR3 has 15 amino acids. The CDR3 sequence is CASSLLGAGITEAFF. Written as DNA, the CDR3 is TGTGCCAGCAGCTTATTGGGGGCAGGGATCACTGAAGCTTTCTTT.

This clonotype was detected many times. The V and J genes are TRBV12-3 or TRBV12-4 and TRBJ1-1, with D tentatively TRBD1 (5 bases). V lost 1 base to trimming and J lost 5 bases, with 14 bases between them. The length of the CDR3 is 15 residues. The CDR3, as DNA: TGTGCCAGCAGTTTAGGGTTAGGGGTTTATACTGAAGCTTTCTTT. Its protein is CASSLGLGVYTEAFF.

About this clonotype itself: This could be a read error, since a much larger clone is one nucleotide away. The CDR3 bases are TGTGCCAGCAGCCAAGATCGTCTTACCTCGGAGTCCGAGCAGTACTTC. Translation gives CASSQDRLTSESEQYF. The V call is TRBV3-1, the J call TRBJ2-7; D gene unclear. This CDR3 comprises 16 residues. Per the germline V gene, CDR1 is LGHDT and CDR2 is YNNKEL (reference sequence). Between the trimmed V and J ends, which lost 0 bases and 6 bases, there was a span of 18 bases.